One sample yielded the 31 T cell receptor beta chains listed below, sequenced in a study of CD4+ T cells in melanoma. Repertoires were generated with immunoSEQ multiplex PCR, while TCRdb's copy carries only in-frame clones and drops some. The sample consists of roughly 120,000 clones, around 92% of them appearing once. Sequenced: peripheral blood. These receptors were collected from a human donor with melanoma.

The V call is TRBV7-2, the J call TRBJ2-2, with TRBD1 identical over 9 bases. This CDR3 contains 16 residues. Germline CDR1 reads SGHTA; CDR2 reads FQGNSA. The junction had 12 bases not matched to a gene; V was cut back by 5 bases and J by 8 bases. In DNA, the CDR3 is TGTGCCAGCAGCCCTGGGACAGGGCCCCCCACGGGGGAGCTGTTTTTT. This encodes CASSPGTGPPTGELFF.

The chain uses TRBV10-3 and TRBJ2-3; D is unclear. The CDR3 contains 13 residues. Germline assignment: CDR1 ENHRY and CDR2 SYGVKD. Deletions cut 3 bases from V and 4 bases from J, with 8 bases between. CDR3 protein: CAISEGLSDTQYF. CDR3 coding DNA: TGTGCCATCAGTGAAGGGCTGTCAGATACGCAGTATTTT.

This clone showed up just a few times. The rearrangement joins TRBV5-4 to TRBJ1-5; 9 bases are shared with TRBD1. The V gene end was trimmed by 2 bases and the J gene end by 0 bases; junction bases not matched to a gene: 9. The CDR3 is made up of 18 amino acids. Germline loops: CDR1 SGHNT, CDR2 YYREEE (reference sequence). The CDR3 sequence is CASSLSQGAISSNQPQHF. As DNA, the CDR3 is TGTGCCAGCAGCTTATCACAGGGGGCGATTAGTAGCAATCAGCCCCAGCATTTT.

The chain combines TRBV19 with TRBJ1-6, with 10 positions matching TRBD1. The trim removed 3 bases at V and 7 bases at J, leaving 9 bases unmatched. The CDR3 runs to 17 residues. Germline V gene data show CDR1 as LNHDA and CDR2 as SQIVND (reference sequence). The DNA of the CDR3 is TGTGCCAGTAGTATGTGGCCCCCGGGACAGGGGAATTCACCCCTCCACTTT. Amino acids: CASSMWPPGQGNSPLHF.

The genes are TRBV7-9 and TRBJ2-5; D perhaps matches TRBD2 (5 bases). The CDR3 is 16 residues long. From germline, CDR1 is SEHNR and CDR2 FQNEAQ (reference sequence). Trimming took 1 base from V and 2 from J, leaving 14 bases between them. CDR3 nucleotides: TGTGCCAGCAGCTTAGAACCCGCGAGGAGGCAAGAGACCCAGTACTTC. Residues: CASSLEPARRQETQYF.

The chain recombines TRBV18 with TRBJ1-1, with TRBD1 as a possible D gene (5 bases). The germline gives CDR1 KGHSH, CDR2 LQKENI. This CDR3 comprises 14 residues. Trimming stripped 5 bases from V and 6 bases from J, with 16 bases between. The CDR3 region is CASSYYSGRSEAFF. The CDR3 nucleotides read TGTGCCAGCTCATACTACTCGGGACGGTCTGAAGCTTTCTTT.

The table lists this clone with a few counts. In DNA form, the CDR3 reads TGTGCCAGCAGCTCTCACCGGGACAGGGGGCATGGCTACACCTTC. Translated, it gives CASSSHRDRGHGYTF. This chain links TRBV7-8 with TRBJ1-2; 12 positions match TRBD1. CDR1 and CDR2 from the germline V gene are SGHVS and FQNEAQ. Losses at the gene ends were 4 bases for V and 6 bases for J; bases not matched to a gene: 6. The CDR3 sequence is 15 residues long.

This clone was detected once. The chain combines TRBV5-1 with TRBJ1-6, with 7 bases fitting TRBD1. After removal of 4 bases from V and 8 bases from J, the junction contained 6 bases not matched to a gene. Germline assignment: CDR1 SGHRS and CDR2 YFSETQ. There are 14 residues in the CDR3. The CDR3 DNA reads TGCGCCAGCAGCCCGACAGGGTTATATTCACCCCTCCACTTT. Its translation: CASSPTGLYSPLHF.

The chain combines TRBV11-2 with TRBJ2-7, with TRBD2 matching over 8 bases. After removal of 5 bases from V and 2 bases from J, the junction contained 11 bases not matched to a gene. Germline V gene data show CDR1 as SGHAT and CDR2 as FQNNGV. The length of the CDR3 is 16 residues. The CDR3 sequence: CASSPASSGFPYEQYF. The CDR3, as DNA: TGTGCCAGCAGCCCTGCTTCTAGCGGGTTTCCCTACGAGCAGTACTTC.

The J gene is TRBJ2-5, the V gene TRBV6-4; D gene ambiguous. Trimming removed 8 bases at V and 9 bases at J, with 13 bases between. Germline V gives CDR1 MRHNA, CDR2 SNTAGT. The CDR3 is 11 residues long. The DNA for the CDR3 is TGTGCCAGCTGGCCCCTATGGGCCCAGTACTTC. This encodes CASWPLWAQYF.

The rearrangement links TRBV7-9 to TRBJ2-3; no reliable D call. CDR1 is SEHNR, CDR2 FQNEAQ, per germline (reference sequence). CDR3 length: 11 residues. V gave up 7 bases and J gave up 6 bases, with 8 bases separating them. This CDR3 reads CASTGTDTQYF. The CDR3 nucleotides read TGTGCCAGCACTGGAACCGATACGCAGTATTTT.

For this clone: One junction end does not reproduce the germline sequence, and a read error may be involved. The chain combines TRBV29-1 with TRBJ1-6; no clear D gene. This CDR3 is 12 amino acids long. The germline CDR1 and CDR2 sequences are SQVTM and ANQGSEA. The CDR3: CSVKEGSSPLHF. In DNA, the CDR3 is TGCAGCGTTAAAGAGGGCAGTTCACCCCTCCACTTT.

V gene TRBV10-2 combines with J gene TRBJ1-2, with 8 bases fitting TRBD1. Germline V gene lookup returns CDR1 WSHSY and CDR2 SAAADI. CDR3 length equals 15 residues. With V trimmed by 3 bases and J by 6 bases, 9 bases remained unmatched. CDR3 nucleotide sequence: TGCGCCAGCAGTGAACTTGGGCAGGGGGCAAATGGCTACACCTTC. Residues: CASSELGQGANGYTF.

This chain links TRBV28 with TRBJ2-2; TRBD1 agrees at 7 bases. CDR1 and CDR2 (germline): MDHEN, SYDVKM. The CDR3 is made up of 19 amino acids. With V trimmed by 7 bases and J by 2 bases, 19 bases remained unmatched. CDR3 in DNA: TGTGCCAGCACCCTAGGGCGTTGGGGGACAGAGACTAACACCGGGGAGCTGTTTTTT. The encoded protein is CASTLGRWGTETNTGELFF.

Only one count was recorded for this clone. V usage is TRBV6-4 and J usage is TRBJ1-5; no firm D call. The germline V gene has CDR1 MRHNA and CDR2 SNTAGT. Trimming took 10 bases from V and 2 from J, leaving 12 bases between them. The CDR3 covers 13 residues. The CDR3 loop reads CANHHEGNQPQHF. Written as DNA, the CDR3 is TGTGCCAATCATCACGAGGGCAATCAGCCCCAGCATTTT.

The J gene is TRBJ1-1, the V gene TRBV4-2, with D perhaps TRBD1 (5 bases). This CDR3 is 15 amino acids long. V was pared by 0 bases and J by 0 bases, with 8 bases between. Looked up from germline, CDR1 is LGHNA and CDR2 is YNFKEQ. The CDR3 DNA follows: TGTGCCAGCAGCCAAGATGAAGGGGTGAACACTGAAGCTTTCTTT. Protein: CASSQDEGVNTEAFF.

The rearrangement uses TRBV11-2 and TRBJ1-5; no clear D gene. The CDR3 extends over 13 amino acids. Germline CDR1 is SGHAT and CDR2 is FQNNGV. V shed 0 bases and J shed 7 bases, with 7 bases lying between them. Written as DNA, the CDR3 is TGTGCCAGCAGCTTAGACGGGCTGCAGCCCCAGCATTTT. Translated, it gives CASSLDGLQPQHF.

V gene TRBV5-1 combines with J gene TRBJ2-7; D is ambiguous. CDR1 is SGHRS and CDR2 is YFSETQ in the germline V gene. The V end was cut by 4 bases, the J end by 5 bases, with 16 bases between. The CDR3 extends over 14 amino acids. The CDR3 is CASSPDMRTNEQYF. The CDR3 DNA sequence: TGCGCCAGCAGCCCCGACATGAGAACTAACGAGCAGTACTTC.

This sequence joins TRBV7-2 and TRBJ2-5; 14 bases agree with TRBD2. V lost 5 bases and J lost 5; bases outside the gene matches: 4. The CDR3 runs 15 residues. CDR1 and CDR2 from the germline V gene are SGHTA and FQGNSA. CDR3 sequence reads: CASSPGTSGGETQYF. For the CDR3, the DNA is TGTGCCAGCAGCCCAGGGACTAGCGGGGGTGAGACCCAGTACTTC.

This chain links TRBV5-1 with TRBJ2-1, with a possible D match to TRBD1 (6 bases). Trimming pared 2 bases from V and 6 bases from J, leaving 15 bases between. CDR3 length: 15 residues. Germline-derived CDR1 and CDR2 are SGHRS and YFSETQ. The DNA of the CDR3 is TGCGCCAGCAGCTTCCGCTTGGAAGGGGGCAATGAGCAGTTCTTC. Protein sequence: CASSFRLEGGNEQFF.

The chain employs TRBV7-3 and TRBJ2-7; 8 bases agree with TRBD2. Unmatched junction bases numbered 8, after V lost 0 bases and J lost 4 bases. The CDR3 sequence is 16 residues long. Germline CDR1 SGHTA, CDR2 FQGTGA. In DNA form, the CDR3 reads TGTGCCAGCAGCTTAACGATGGCGGCGGGAGGTTACGAGCAGTACTTC. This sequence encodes CASSLTMAAGGYEQYF. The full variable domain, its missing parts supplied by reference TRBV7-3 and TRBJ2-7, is GAGVSQTPSNKVTEKGKYVELRCDPISGHTALYWYRQSLGQGPEFLIYFQGTGAADDSGLPNDRFFAVRPEGSVSTLKIQRTERGDSAVYLCASSLTMAAGGYEQYFGPGTRLTVT.

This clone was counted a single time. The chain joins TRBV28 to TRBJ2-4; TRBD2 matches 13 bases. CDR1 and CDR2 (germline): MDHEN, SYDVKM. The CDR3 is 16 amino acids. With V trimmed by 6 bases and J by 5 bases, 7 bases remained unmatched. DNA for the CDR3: TGTGCCAGCAGACGAGGACTAGCGGGGGCCGAAAACATTCAGTACTTC. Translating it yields CASRRGLAGAENIQYF. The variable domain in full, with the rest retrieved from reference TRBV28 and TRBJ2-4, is DVKVTQSSRYLVKRTGEKVFLECVQDMDHENMFWYRQDPGLGLRLIYFSYDVKMKEKGDIPEGYSVSREKKERFSLILESASTNQTSMYLCASRRGLAGAENIQYFGAGTRLSVL.

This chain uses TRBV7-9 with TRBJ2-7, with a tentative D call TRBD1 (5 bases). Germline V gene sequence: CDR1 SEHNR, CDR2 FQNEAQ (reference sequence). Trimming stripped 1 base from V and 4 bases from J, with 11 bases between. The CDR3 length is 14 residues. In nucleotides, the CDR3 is TGTGCCAGCAGCTTAGGCAGGGAACCTTACGAGCAGTACTTC. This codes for CASSLGREPYEQYF.

CDR3 residues: CASSPGTAYEQYF. As DNA, the CDR3 is TGTGCCAGCAGCCCCGGGACAGCTTACGAGCAGTACTTC. The chain recombines TRBV6-5 with TRBJ2-7, with 7 bases aligning to TRBD1. With 6 bases clipped from V and 4 bases from J, the junction kept 6 bases outside the gene matches. Germline assignment: CDR1 MNHEY and CDR2 SVGAGI. The length of the CDR3 is 13 residues.

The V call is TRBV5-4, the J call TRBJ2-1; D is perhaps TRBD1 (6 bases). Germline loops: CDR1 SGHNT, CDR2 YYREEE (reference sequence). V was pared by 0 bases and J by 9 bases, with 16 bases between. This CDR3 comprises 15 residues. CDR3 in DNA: TGTGCCAGCAGCTTGGGGACCACAGGGAACGGTGAGCAGTTCTTC. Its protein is CASSLGTTGNGEQFF.

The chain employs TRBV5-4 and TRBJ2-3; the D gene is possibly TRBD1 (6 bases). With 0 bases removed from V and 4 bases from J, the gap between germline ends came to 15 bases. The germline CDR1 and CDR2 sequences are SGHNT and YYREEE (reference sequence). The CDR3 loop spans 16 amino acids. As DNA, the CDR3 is TGTGCCAGCAGCTTGGGAGCCTACAGGGTCGCAGATACGCAGTATTTT. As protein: CASSLGAYRVADTQYF.

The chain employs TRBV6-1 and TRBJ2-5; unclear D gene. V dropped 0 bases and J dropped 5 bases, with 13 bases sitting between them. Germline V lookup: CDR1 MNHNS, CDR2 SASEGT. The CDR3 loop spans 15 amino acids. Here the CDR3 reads CASSEAGAGRETQYF. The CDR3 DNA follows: TGTGCCAGCAGTGAAGCCGGTGCCGGAAGGGAGACCCAGTACTTC.

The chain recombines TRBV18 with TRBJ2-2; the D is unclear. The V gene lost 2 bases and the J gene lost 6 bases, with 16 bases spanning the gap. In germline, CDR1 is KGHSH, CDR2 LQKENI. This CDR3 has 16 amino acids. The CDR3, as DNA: TGTGCCAGCTCACCAGCTATAACCCCCGTTTCCGGGGAGCTGTTTTTT. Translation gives CASSPAITPVSGELFF. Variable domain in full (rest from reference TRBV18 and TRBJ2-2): NAGVMQNPRHLVRRRGQEARLRCSPMKGHSHVYWYRQLPEEGLKFMVYLQKENIIDESGMPKERFSAEFPKEGPSILRIQQVVRGDSAAYFCASSPAITPVSGELFFGEGSRLTVL.

The CDR3 nucleotides are TGTGCCAGCAGCCCGGGACAGTACGGAAACACCATATATTTT. Amino acids: CASSPGQYGNTIYF. V gene TRBV6-5 combines with J gene TRBJ1-3; 7 nucleotides align to TRBD1. With V trimmed by 6 bases and J by 4 bases, 6 bases remained unmatched. The CDR3 totals 14 residues. Germline V CDR1 and CDR2: MNHEY, SVGAGI.

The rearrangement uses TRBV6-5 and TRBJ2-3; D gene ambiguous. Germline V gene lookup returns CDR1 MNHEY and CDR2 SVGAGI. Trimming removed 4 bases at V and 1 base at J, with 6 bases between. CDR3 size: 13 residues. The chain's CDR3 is CASSSGGTDTQYF. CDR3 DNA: TGTGCCAGCAGTTCCGGTGGCACAGATACGCAGTATTTT.

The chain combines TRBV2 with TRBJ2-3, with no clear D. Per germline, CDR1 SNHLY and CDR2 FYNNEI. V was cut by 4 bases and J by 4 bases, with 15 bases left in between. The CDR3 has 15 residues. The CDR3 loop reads CASSVMGLKADTQYF. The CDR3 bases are TGTGCCAGCAGTGTAATGGGTCTGAAAGCAGATACGCAGTATTTT. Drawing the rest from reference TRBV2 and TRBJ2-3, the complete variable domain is EPEVTQTPSHQVTQMGQEVILRCVPISNHLYFYWYRQILGQKVEFLVSFYNNEISEKSEIFDDQFSVERPDGSNFTLKIRSTKLEDSAMYFCASSVMGLKADTQYFGPGTRLTVL.